These T cell receptor beta chains were read from a single sample in a study of beta chain features in type 1 diabetes. The table came from immunoSEQ multiplex PCR; TCRdb's copy has only in-frame clones and leaves some out. The table lists hundreds of thousands of clones, approximately 11% of them singletons. The sequenced sample consisted of naive CD4+ T cells from blood. The source is a woman aged 30 to 39 in good health. Both conserved end residues are part of each CDR3. The order of the fields is V gene, clone size, J gene, D gene, CDR3 protein. The D gene is left open where the match is weak. Rows give clone size only sometimes, using once, few, many, or a class for an expanded clone.

V gene: TRBV27
clone size: few
J gene: TRBJ2-3
D gene: .
CDR3 protein: CASSWSGSTDTQYF

V gene: TRBV5-4
clone size: .
J gene: TRBJ2-3
D gene: TRBD2
CDR3 protein: CASSIAGGTTDTQYF

V gene: TRBV19
clone size: .
J gene: TRBJ2-7
D gene: TRBD2
CDR3 protein: CASSAQRGSNYEQYF

V gene: TRBV7-7
clone size: .
J gene: TRBJ2-1
D gene: TRBD1
CDR3 protein: CASGTDRASFF

V gene: TRBV6-6
clone size: .
J gene: TRBJ1-2
D gene: TRBD1
CDR3 protein: CASSSGTGPYGYTF

V gene: TRBV27
clone size: few
J gene: TRBJ1-5
D gene: TRBD1
CDR3 protein: CASSLGTGNGIQPQHF

V gene: TRBV28
clone size: few
J gene: TRBJ2-3
D gene: .
CDR3 protein: CASSSPGLGTDTQYF

V gene: TRBV18
clone size: few
J gene: TRBJ1-5
D gene: .
CDR3 protein: CASSSNRDQPQHF

V gene: TRBV11-2
clone size: .
J gene: TRBJ2-7
D gene: .
CDR3 protein: CASSLGGKPYEQYF

V gene: TRBV4-3
clone size: .
J gene: TRBJ2-7
D gene: TRBD1
CDR3 protein: CASSQDTRGSLYEQYF

V gene: TRBV29-1
clone size: few
J gene: TRBJ1-2
D gene: .
CDR3 protein: CSARGSNYGYTF

V gene: TRBV28
clone size: .
J gene: TRBJ2-7
D gene: TRBD1
CDR3 protein: CASRGQGPHEQYF

V gene: TRBV9
clone size: .
J gene: TRBJ2-3
D gene: .
CDR3 protein: CASSLDGGSTDTQYF

V gene: TRBV30
clone size: .
J gene: TRBJ2-7
D gene: .
CDR3 protein: CAIETRTYEQYF

V gene: TRBV7-2
clone size: .
J gene: TRBJ2-7
D gene: TRBD1
CDR3 protein: CASSLGTGVYEQYF

V gene: TRBV18
clone size: few
J gene: TRBJ2-3
D gene: TRBD1
CDR3 protein: CASSPTGQGTDTQYF

V gene: TRBV7-9
clone size: .
J gene: TRBJ1-2
D gene: TRBD1
CDR3 protein: CASSHGQGKAYGYTF

V gene: TRBV29-1
clone size: .
J gene: TRBJ2-7
D gene: TRBD2
CDR3 protein: CSVTGTSIYEQYF

V gene: TRBV2
clone size: few
J gene: TRBJ2-1
D gene: TRBD2
CDR3 protein: CASSEGPSGGGYEQFF

V gene: TRBV4-2
clone size: few
J gene: TRBJ2-5
D gene: TRBD1
CDR3 protein: CASSQGQGLYF

V gene: TRBV28
clone size: .
J gene: TRBJ2-7
D gene: .
CDR3 protein: CASRDTYEQYF

V gene: TRBV11-2
clone size: .
J gene: TRBJ2-3
D gene: .
CDR3 protein: CASSSVGGGTDTQYF

V gene: TRBV29-1
clone size: .
J gene: TRBJ1-2
D gene: .
CDR3 protein: CSVEAGPDNYGYTF

V gene: TRBV4-1
clone size: few
J gene: TRBJ2-7
D gene: TRBD2
CDR3 protein: CASSRLAGDNYEQYF

V gene: TRBV5-1
clone size: .
J gene: TRBJ2-7
D gene: TRBD2
CDR3 protein: CASSPGLAGGREQYF

V gene: TRBV7-2
clone size: few
J gene: TRBJ2-7
D gene: TRBD2
CDR3 protein: CASSGPGTSGSYSYEQYF

V gene: TRBV25-1
clone size: few
J gene: TRBJ1-2
D gene: TRBD1
CDR3 protein: CASSEYGTEGRYGYTF

V gene: TRBV4-3
clone size: few
J gene: TRBJ2-1
D gene: TRBD2
CDR3 protein: CASSRLAGGGEQFF

V gene: TRBV5-1
clone size: .
J gene: TRBJ1-1
D gene: .
CDR3 protein: CASSPNGEGGEAFF

V gene: TRBV5-6
clone size: .
J gene: TRBJ2-4
D gene: TRBD1
CDR3 protein: CASSPWRGLRGPPIQYF

V gene: TRBV28
clone size: .
J gene: TRBJ1-4
D gene: .
CDR3 protein: CAGQPLFF

V gene: TRBV7-2
clone size: few
J gene: TRBJ1-3
D gene: .
CDR3 protein: CASSFPRGSGNTIYF

V gene: TRBV28
clone size: .
J gene: TRBJ1-1
D gene: TRBD1
CDR3 protein: CASSPTGVNTEAFF

V gene: TRBV19
clone size: .
J gene: TRBJ1-1
D gene: TRBD1
CDR3 protein: CASSAGQGRSTEAFF

V gene: TRBV7-7
clone size: few
J gene: TRBJ2-2
D gene: TRBD1
CDR3 protein: CASSSTSVTGVLGPNTGELFF

V gene: TRBV29-1
clone size: few
J gene: TRBJ2-7
D gene: TRBD1
CDR3 protein: CSVEWGGQGMSEQYF

V gene: TRBV20-1
clone size: few
J gene: TRBJ1-4
D gene: .
CDR3 protein: CSASPGEKLFF

V gene: TRBV27
clone size: few
J gene: TRBJ1-1
D gene: TRBD1
CDR3 protein: CASSRLTGGSTEAFF

V gene: TRBV7-6
clone size: .
J gene: TRBJ2-7
D gene: TRBD1
CDR3 protein: CASSLTGQVGEQYF

V gene: TRBV28
clone size: few
J gene: TRBJ2-1
D gene: .
CDR3 protein: CASSRIPSTGYNEQFF

V gene: TRBV6-5
clone size: .
J gene: TRBJ2-5
D gene: .
CDR3 protein: CASSYSTGGNQETQYF

V gene: TRBV27
clone size: few
J gene: TRBJ2-1
D gene: .
CDR3 protein: CASKTGSFNEQFF

V gene: TRBV5-1
clone size: .
J gene: TRBJ2-3
D gene: TRBD2
CDR3 protein: CASHPKVAGSTDTQYF

V gene: TRBV5-1
clone size: .
J gene: TRBJ2-2
D gene: .
CDR3 protein: CASSWGLTGELFF

V gene: TRBV30
clone size: .
J gene: TRBJ1-2
D gene: .
CDR3 protein: CAETSPGQNYGYTF

V gene: TRBV7-9
clone size: few
J gene: TRBJ1-3
D gene: .
CDR3 protein: CASSSERTIAGNTIYF

V gene: TRBV2
clone size: few
J gene: TRBJ1-2
D gene: .
CDR3 protein: CASIQGDLNYGYTF

V gene: TRBV7-2
clone size: .
J gene: TRBJ2-3
D gene: TRBD1
CDR3 protein: CASSPGTGVVDTQYF

V gene: TRBV7-2
clone size: .
J gene: TRBJ2-3
D gene: .
CDR3 protein: CASSPELARTDTQYF

V gene: TRBV5-4
clone size: .
J gene: TRBJ1-5
D gene: .
CDR3 protein: CASSREGGQPQHF

V gene: TRBV19
clone size: few
J gene: TRBJ1-1
D gene: .
CDR3 protein: CASSMGPEPYTEAFF

V gene: TRBV15
clone size: .
J gene: TRBJ2-3
D gene: .
CDR3 protein: CATSRVNLTISTSTDTQYF

V gene: TRBV7-2
clone size: .
J gene: TRBJ2-7
D gene: TRBD2
CDR3 protein: CASSIGLALSYEQYF

V gene: TRBV5-8
clone size: .
J gene: TRBJ2-6
D gene: .
CDR3 protein: CASSASRASGANVLTF

V gene: TRBV4-3
clone size: few
J gene: TRBJ2-1
D gene: TRBD2
CDR3 protein: CASSQDWTAGGPGNEQFF